The table lists the clone carrying this T cell receptor beta chain with a few counts. Its specificity is not known. Produced via immunoSEQ multiplex PCR; TCRdb's table is partial and in-frame only. The data contain some 1.5 million clones, roughly 96% of them singletons. The sample is drawn from a study of shared clonotypes between healthy human individuals. Points from the study as a whole: Compared with clonotypes that all four donors shared, non-shared clonotypes had lower generation probabilities. It was expected that sequencing depth would affect clonotype sharing among donors.

This clonotype was obtained from a man aged 25 to 40 in good health. Sequenced: naive CD4+ T cells sorted from blood. Subset: CD45RA+ positively selected.

CDR3 DNA sequence: TGTGCCAGCAGATTGGCCGCGGTCTACGAGCAGTACTTC. It yields the protein CASRLAAVYEQYF. The chain uses TRBV27 and TRBJ2-7; D is unresolved. The ends were cut back, 6 bases at V and 3 bases at J, with 12 bases in the middle. The CDR3 is made up of 13 amino acids. Germline CDR1 and CDR2: MNHEY and SMNVEV (reference sequence).